Listed below are T cell receptor beta chains from one sample, sequenced in a study of cytomegalovirus exposure and HLA in healthy donors. Some clones are missing from TCRdb's copy, which holds only in-frame ones; the method was immunoSEQ multiplex PCR. This table holds 110,000 or so clones, about 72% found once. Sample: PBMCs. The receptors were gathered from a man aged 45-60 years in good health and CMV-seropositive. CDR3s include the opening cysteine and the closing phenylalanine or tryptophan. D genes are given only for firm matches.

d_call: TRBD2; v_call: TRBV4-3; cdr3_aa: CASSQVLAGPSTDTQYF
d_call: NA; v_call: TRBV4-1; cdr3_aa: CASSPSHGDNEQFF
d_call: NA; v_call: TRBV6-1; cdr3_aa: CASSVQVSRSEQYF
d_call: NA; v_call: TRBV9; cdr3_aa: CASSVGQALRGGYTF
d_call: NA; v_call: TRBV27; cdr3_aa: CASSSPGAGTGELFF
d_call: NA; v_call: TRBV4-2; cdr3_aa: CASSQEEGATTEAFF
d_call: TRBD1; v_call: TRBV27; cdr3_aa: CASRSGQVSNQPQHF
d_call: NA; v_call: TRBV7-3; cdr3_aa: CASSLSRGASYEQYF
d_call: NA; v_call: TRBV19; cdr3_aa: CASSMLPRPQHF
d_call: NA; v_call: TRBV9; cdr3_aa: CASSVLGSTYNEQFF
d_call: NA; v_call: TRBV9; cdr3_aa: CASSDGQSNYNEQFF
d_call: TRBD1; v_call: TRBV10-2; cdr3_aa: CASEGQGPAEQYF
d_call: NA; v_call: TRBV6-1; cdr3_aa: CASSARALHRTEAFF
d_call: NA; v_call: TRBV7-2; cdr3_aa: CASSRYYEQYF
d_call: TRBD1; v_call: TRBV19; cdr3_aa: CASRPQGARNQPQHF
d_call: NA; v_call: TRBV18; cdr3_aa: CASSPGTGGNSPLHF
d_call: TRBD2; v_call: TRBV7-2; cdr3_aa: CASSPGLAGDNEQFF